This paragraph reports one T cell receptor (beta chain). This specimen belongs to a study of technical replicates of blood from a handful of donors. Only in-frame clones appear in the TCRdb table, and some are missing; sequencing was by immunoSEQ multiplex PCR. The data hold some 82,000 clones, with around 97% observed a single time. Sequencing was done on a sample of T cells isolated from PBMCs. The source of this sequence is a human donor in good health.

Here the CDR3 DNA reads TGTGCCAGTAGTATGGGTACGGGGGACTACAATGAGCAGTTCTTC. This encodes CASSMGTGDYNEQFF. The chain joins TRBV19 to TRBJ2-1; a weak D match, TRBD2 (6 bases). V shed 3 bases and J shed 3 bases, with 12 bases lying between them. Germline lookup yields CDR1 LNHDA and CDR2 SQIVND (reference sequence). The CDR3 consists of 15 residues.